The source of this T cell receptor beta chain is a study of CD8+CD57+ T cells in acquired aplastic anemia. Study in general: The study obtained an average of about 3.1 ug of DNA from sorted CD4+ and CD8+ cells.

Findings of the study overall: Statistical testing detected no significant gap in CD8+ Simpson's diversity between patients and controls.

Those patients picked for sequencing had displayed CD8+CD57+ cell expansion on flow cytometry. With no exception, the patients had severe acquired aplastic anemia. Between the trimmed V and J ends, which lost 5 bases and 8 bases, there was a span of 10 bases. Looked up from germline, CDR1 is SGDLS and CDR2 is YYNGEE. The CDR3 contains 11 residues. Genomic DNA served as template for TCR beta VDJ and CDR3 profiling. TCRdb ran MiXCR on the reads and lists one entry per CDR3 protein. The table lists over 150,000 distinct CDR3 sequences, about 48% of them singletons, with about an eighth in the top ten. In the case of this clonotype: What it binds is not known. This CDR3 is missing its conserved last phenylalanine or tryptophan, likely due to a read error.

The clonotype was recovered from a human donor with aplastic anemia. Sequenced input: sorted CD4+, CD8+, or CD8+CD57+ T cells (not recorded which) from PBMCs. The chain uses TRBV9 and TRBJ1-2; weak D call: TRBD1 (6 bases). CDR3 in DNA: TGTGCCAGCAGTTCCAGGGGAGGCTACACCTTG. Its protein product is CASSSRGGYTL.